The source of this T cell receptor (beta chain) is a study of CD4+ T cells in melanoma. Trimming cost V 5 bases and J 4 bases, with 12 bases left between them. This CDR3 is built from 15 residues. Germline loops: CDR1 SGHTA, CDR2 FQGNSA. Overall study findings and caveats: A reported correlation linked neoantigen-specific CD4+ T cells to CD8+, macrophage and B cell function. In melanoma, neoantigen-specific CD4+ T cells reportedly differed in differentiation state.

Generated by immunoSEQ multiplex PCR, the TCRdb table keeps only in-frame clones and is missing some. The table lists 50,000 to 60,000 clones, approximately 74% of them singletons. With respect to this clone: What it recognizes is unknown.

Sequencing was done on a sample of tumor tissue. V usage is TRBV7-2 and J usage is TRBJ2-6, with D unclear. The clonotype was recovered from a human donor with melanoma. As DNA, the CDR3 is TGTGCCAGCAGCCATCCATATATGGGGGCCAACGTCCTGACTTTC. As protein: CASSHPYMGANVLTF.